This T cell receptor beta chain was sequenced during a study of cytomegalovirus exposure and HLA in healthy donors. The PCR was carried out with 60 Vbeta primers and 13 Jbeta primers. The method was immunoSEQ multiplex PCR; TCRdb's version includes in-frame clones alone and lacks a portion of them. There are under 130,000 clones in the sample, with around 3.5% held by the top ten. V shed 0 bases and J shed 7 bases, with 4 bases lying between them. CDR3 length equals 12 residues. Germline lookup yields CDR1 MNHEY and CDR2 SVGAGI. The chain joins TRBV6-5 to TRBJ2-1; no firm D call. The specimen sequenced was PBMCs. This sequence was found in a middle-aged man in good health and CMV-seronegative. CDR3 sequence: CASSYSGNEQFF. The CDR3 region has the DNA TGTGCCAGCAGTTACTCCGGTAATGAGCAGTTCTTC.